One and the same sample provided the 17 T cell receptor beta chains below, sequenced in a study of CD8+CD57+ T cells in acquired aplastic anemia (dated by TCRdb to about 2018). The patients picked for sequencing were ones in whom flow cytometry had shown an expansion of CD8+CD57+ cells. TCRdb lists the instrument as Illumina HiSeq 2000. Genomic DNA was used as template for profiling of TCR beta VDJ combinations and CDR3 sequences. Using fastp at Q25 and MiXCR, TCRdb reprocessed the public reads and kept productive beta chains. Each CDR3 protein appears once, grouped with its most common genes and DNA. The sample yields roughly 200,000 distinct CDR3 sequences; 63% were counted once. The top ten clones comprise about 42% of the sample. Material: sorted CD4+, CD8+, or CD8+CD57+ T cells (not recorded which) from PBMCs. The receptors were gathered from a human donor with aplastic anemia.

The CDR3 region is CSVEGRAAGTEAFF. The CDR3 nucleotides are TGCAGCGTTGAAGGACGGGCAGCGGGCACTGAAGCTTTCTTT. The V and J genes are TRBV29-1 and TRBJ1-1; D not certain. Germline V gene lookup returns CDR1 SQVTM and CDR2 ANQGSEA. Trimming took 1 base from V and 4 from J, leaving 13 bases between them. This CDR3 is 14 amino acids long.

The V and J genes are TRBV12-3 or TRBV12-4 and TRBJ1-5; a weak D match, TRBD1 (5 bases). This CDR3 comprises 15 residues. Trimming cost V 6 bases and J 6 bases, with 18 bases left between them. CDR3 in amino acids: CASRFPGGGRQPQHF. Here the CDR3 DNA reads TGTGCCAGCAGATTCCCCGGGGGGGGACGTCAGCCCCAGCATTTT.

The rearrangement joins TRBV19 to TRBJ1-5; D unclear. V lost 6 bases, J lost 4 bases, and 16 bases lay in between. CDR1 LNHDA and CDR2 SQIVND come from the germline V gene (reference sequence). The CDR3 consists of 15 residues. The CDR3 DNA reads TGTGCCAGTAGATGGGTTGAAGGGTGGAATCAGCCCCAGCATTTT. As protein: CASRWVEGWNQPQHF.

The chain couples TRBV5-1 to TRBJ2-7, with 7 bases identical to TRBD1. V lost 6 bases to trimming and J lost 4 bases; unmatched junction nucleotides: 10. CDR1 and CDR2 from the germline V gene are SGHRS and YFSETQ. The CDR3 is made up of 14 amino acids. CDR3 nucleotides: TGCGCCAGCATGACCCCGGGACAGCCGTACGAGCAGTACTTC. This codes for CASMTPGQPYEQYF.

CDR3 DNA: TGTGCCAGTAGTATAGCGACAGGGGGCGGCTATGGCTACACCTTC. It translates to CASSIATGGGYGYTF. V is TRBV19 and J is TRBJ1-2, with 10 positions matching TRBD1. CDR1 is LNHDA, CDR2 SQIVND, per germline (reference sequence). The V gene end was trimmed by 1 base and the J gene end by 4 bases; junction bases not matched to a gene: 3. This CDR3 has 15 residues.

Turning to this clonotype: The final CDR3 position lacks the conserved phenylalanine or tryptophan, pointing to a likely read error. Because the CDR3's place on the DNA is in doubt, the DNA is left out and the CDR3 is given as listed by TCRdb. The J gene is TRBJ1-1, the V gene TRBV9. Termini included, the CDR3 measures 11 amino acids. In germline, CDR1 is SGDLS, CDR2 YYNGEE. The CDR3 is CASSVGGEAFL.

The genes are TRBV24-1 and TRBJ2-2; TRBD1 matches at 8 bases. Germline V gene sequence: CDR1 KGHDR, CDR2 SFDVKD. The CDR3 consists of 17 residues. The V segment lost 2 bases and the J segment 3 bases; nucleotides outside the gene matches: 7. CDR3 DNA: TGTGCCACCAGTGATTCCGGACAGGGCCCCTACACCGGGGAGCTGTTTTTT. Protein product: CATSDSGQGPYTGELFF.

For the CDR3, the DNA is TGTGCCAGTAGCCCGGGGTATCCCGACGAGCAGTACTTC. It encodes CASSPGYPDEQYF. The chain is built from TRBV2 and TRBJ2-7, with D maybe TRBD2 (5 bases). The CDR3 has 13 amino acids. Between the trimmed V and J ends, which lost 9 bases and 5 bases, there was a span of 17 bases. CDR1 SNHLY and CDR2 FYNNEI come from the germline V gene.

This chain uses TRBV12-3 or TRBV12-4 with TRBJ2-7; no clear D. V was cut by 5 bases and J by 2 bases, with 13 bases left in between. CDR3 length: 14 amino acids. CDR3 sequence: CASSLTGQAYEQYF. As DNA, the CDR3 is TGTGCCAGCAGTCTTACTGGGCAGGCCTACGAGCAGTACTTC.

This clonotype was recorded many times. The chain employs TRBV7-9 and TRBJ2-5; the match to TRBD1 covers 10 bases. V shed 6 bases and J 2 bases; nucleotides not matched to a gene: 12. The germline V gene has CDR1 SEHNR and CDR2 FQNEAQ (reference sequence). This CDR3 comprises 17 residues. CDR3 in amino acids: CASRSDRGRGGQETQYF. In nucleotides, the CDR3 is TGTGCCAGCAGGAGTGACAGGGGGCGTGGGGGACAAGAGACCCAGTACTTC.

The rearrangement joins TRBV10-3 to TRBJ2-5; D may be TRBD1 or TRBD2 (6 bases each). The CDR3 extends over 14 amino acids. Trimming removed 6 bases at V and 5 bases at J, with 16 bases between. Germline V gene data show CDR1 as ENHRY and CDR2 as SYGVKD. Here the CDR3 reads CAIRDSGRGETQYF. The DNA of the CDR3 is TGTGCCATCAGGGACAGTGGACGGGGGGAGACCCAGTACTTC.

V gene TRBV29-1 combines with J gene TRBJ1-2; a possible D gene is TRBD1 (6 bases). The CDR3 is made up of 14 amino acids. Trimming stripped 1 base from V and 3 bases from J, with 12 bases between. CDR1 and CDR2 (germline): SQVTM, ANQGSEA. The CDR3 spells CSVEVGAGDYGYTF. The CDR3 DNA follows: TGCAGCGTTGAAGTAGGGGCAGGGGACTATGGCTACACCTTC. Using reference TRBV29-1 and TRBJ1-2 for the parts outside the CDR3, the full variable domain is SAVISQKPSRDICQRGTSLTIQCQVDSQVTMMFWYRQQPGQSLTLIATANQGSEATYESGFVIDKFPISRPNLTFSTLTVSNMSPEDSSIYLCSVEVGAGDYGYTFGSGTRLTVV.

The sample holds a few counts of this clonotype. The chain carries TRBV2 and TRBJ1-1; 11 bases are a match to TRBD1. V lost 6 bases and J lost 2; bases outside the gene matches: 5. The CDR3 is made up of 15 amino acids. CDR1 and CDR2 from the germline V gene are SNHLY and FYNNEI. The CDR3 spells CASRPGTGGNTEAFF. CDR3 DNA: TGTGCCAGCAGGCCCGGGACAGGGGGAAACACTGAAGCTTTCTTT.

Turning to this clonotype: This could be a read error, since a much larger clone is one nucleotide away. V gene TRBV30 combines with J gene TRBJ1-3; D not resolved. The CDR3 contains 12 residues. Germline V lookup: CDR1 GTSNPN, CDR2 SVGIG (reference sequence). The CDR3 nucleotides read TGTGCCTGGCTTGACGAGGGAATCACCATATATTTT. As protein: CAWLDEGITIYF.

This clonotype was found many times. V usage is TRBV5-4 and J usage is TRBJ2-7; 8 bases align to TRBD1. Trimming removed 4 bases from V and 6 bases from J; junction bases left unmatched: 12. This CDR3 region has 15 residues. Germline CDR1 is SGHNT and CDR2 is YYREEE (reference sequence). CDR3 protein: CASSPWTGPKGEQYF. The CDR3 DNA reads TGTGCCAGCAGCCCTTGGACAGGGCCGAAGGGCGAGCAGTACTTC. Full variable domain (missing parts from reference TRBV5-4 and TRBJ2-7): ETGVTQSPTHLIKTRGQQVTLRCSSQSGHNTVSWYQQALGQGPQFIFQYYREEENGRGNFPPRFSGLQFPNYSSELNVNALELDDSALYLCASSPWTGPKGEQYFGPGTRLTVT.

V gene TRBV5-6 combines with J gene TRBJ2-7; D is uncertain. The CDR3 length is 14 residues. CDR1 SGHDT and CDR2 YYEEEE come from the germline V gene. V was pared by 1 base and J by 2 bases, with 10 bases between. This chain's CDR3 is CASSLSGVPYEQYF. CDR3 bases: TGTGCCAGCAGCTTGTCGGGTGTGCCCTACGAGCAGTACTTC. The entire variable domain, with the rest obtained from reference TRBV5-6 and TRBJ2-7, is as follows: DAGVTQSPTHLIKTRGQQVTLRCSPKSGHDTVSWYQQALGQGPQFIFQYYEEEERQRGNFPDRFSGHQFPNYSSELNVNALLLGDSALYLCASSLSGVPYEQYFGPGTRLTVT.

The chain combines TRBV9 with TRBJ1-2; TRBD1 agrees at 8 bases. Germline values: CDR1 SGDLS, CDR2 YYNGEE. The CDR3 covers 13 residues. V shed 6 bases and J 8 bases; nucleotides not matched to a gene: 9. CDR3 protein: CASNSDREQGYTF. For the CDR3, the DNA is TGTGCCAGCAACTCGGACAGGGAACAGGGCTACACCTTC.